The clone carrying this TCR beta chain was seen at least ten times. These data come from a study of blood T cells in healthy people across ages. The germline gives CDR1 DFQATT, CDR2 SNEGSKA (reference sequence). V was cut by 6 bases and J by 8 bases, with 18 bases left in between. The CDR3 loop spans 13 amino acids. The use of a sample-barcoded 5' primer and a J-beta primer mix characterized a second PCR of roughly 6 to 11 cycles. Each CDR3 protein is one row after TCRdb ran MiXCR on the 5' RACE reads. The sample consists of just under 900,000 distinct CDR3 sequences, roughly 26% of them appearing once.

The sequence came from a woman older than 75 in good health. The chain employs TRBV20-1 and TRBJ2-3, with D possibly TRBD2 on 5 matching bases. The sequencing sample was made of blood. The CDR3: CSARREVSGTQYF. The CDR3 region has the DNA TGCAGTGCGCGCCGGGAAGTTTCCGGTACGCAGTATTTT.